This section outlines one T cell receptor (beta chain) sequence together with its context. Its antigen remains undetermined. No much larger clonotype is one base removed from it; base qualities were not supplied. This sample stems from a study of cytomegalovirus exposure and HLA in healthy donors (dated by TCRdb to 2015 to 2018). Study-level background: An earlier analysis of several hundred of the donors reported approximately 300 Gb of sequence data and 117 million unique TCR beta sequences obtained from roughly 170 million T cells. The study was designed to test whether signatures of past pathogen exposure could be identified by cataloging public T cell receptors. The number of typed donors differed by locus: about 620-640 for A, B, C, DRB1 and DQB1; approximately 520 for DQA1; over 600 for DPA1; and some 470 for DPB1. Roughly 5 DR-DQ haplotypes were handled as single units for association and clustering, since linkage in the cohort was strong. The later analysis used no new phenotypic data to find candidate immune exposures, relying instead on TCR beta sequences and their occurrence across donors. HLA typing covered class I and class II loci at four-digit resolution. A later genetic analysis took genome-wide SNP genotypes for about three fifths of the 666 donors and used that subset as a discovery cohort. All discovery cohort repertoires had been generated on a single sequencing platform. Alongside the repertoire data, information on donor age, sex, ethnicity and CMV serostatus was compiled. An earlier analysis of several hundred of the donors applied high-throughput TCR beta sequencing to assess whether each TCR beta V gene segment acted as functional or pseudogenic. To study patterns of TCR occurrence, a later analysis re-analyzed previously published TCR beta repertoires from 550 to 800 donors and added high-resolution HLA genotyping. Across approximately 400 genotyped donors of the cohort, an average of approximately 220,000 unique TCR beta nucleotide sequences per donor were sequenced, and approximately 19% of those sequences were non-productive. In addition to the first cohort of 666 subjects, a separate validation cohort of approximately 130 different subjects was used. Approximately 310 gigabases of sequencing data and 80 million or so unique TCR sequences were included in an early release covering several hundred HLA-typed donors. The study used immunosequencing to profile the T cell repertoires of 670 or so subjects and linked those repertoires to cytomegalovirus serostatus. To predict cytomegalovirus infection status, the study combined high-throughput TCR immunosequencing, statistical association of individual TCRs with disease status, and machine learning. Of the 300 to 500 genotyped donors, 75% to 85% were placed in the genetic ancestry cluster associated with self-reported Caucasian donors. Beyond this particular receptor, the publication reports: A later analysis found that HLA-associated TCR beta chains were more clonally expanded and had lower generation probabilities than equally common non-associated chains. A further reported finding was that TCR beta sequences accurately predicted the HLA-A and HLA-B alleles for most subjects in the first cohort. Strong co-occurrence of HLA alleles, especially DR and DQ, made assigning TCR associations to individual alleles difficult. Sequencing depth was assumed to be roughly uniform across donors in the presence/absence analyses, though that assumption may not hold. Cytomegalovirus status was reported to be diagnosed by the classifier with high specificity and sensitivity in both the original and validation cohorts. Linkage disequilibrium might explain the correlated functional status among segregating V segments, but an unknown experimental factor could not be excluded. A later analysis associated 15,000 to 20,000 TCR beta sequences with specific HLA alleles at a false discovery rate of 0.05. V-gene and J-gene trimming of TCR beta chains was associated with a missense DCLRE1C variant in a later genetic analysis, and the association was replicated in an independent cohort. A later analysis found that most CMV-associated TCR beta chains appeared HLA-restricted, with HLA associations seemingly driven largely by CMV exposure. In a later analysis, several top co-occurrence clusters were reported to appear linked to parvovirus B19, influenza, CMV and Epstein-Barr virus. A later analysis found that TCR association rates varied across HLA loci, with DRB1 alleles showing the most associated TCRs and HLA-C alleles the fewest. In an earlier analysis of about 550 of the donors, most TCR beta V segments were observed in productive rearrangements about 90% or about 30% of the time, broadly matching IMGT annotations. Because counts were too low, seventeen rarely observed V segments, including chromosome 9 orphons, were left out of the earlier analysis of 587 of the donors. In vitro tests confirmed that a few of the cytomegalovirus-associated TCR beta chains recognize cytomegalovirus antigens. The only immune exposure information available for the cohort was CMV serostatus. A cluster of highly shared sequence variants was judged likely to be a technical artifact of the sequencing pipeline. Because HLA typing was unavailable for some donors at each locus, only the typed subset was used in association tests. The cohort was sequenced for TCR beta chains only, and without alpha or paired-chain data the features that could be detected were limited. Across donors, most TCR sequences were observed very rarely, whereas some public TCRs were present in many individuals. The study listed around 160 TCR beta chains as associated with cytomegalovirus. According to the authors, the approach could potentially be generalized to other disease states and immunological phenotypes. According to a later genetic analysis, donors in an Asian-associated ancestry cluster had fewer N-insertions in productive TCRs than the approximately 710-donor mean. Some IMGT-functional V segments, including TRBV6-2 and TRBV6-3, could not be told apart with the 87-base-pair reads, so those segments were excluded.

CDR1 is given as SEHNR and CDR2 as FQNEAQ, both from the germline V gene (reference sequence). V trim: 5 bases; J trim: 3 bases; unmatched bases: 17. From cysteine to phenylalanine, the CDR3 is 19 amino acids long. The kept DNA is CDR3 alone, 57 bases in frame from the first base. In total, roughly 670 healthy bone marrow donors made up the cohort. All cohort members were sampled while nominally healthy, although unrecorded immune exposures were likely present. The donor was CMV seronegative and was included in the group of 352 seronegative cohort members. A peripheral blood sample was provided by each donor, and peripheral blood mononuclear cells were used for TCR beta sequencing. Genomic DNA extraction from the blood cell samples was performed with the Qiagen DNeasy Blood Extraction Kit. The library was prepared using the immunoSEQ multiplex PCR assay. A mixture of 60 forward primers for TCR Vbeta segments and 13 reverse primers for TCR Jbeta segments was used in the multiplex PCR. The CDR3 region of rearranged TCR beta genes was amplified from genomic DNA by a multiplex PCR assay. The amplified TCR beta libraries were sequenced on the Illumina HiSeq System as 87-base-pair reads. As for how the authors treated the data: Across the 640 or so repertoires, a later analysis counted roughly 77 million unique TCR beta chains, 9.5 million to 12 million of which were shared by at least two donors. Raw reads were error-corrected and collapsed into unique sequences with a nearest-neighbor algorithm that merged closely related sequences to remove PCR and sequencing errors. Alignment of CDR3 sequences to IMGT reference sequences was used to assign V, D and J gene segments. For a sequence to be retained, at least a six-nucleotide match to both a V gene segment and a J gene segment was required. A rearrangement counted as productive if the CDR3 had no stop codons and remained in frame with V and J, and every other rearrangement counted as non-productive. Following IMGT convention, CDR3 was defined as the stretch from the second conserved V-encoded cysteine to the conserved J-encoded phenylalanine. The earlier analysis of 500 to 650 of the donors excluded any sequence lacking an unambiguous match to a single V gene segment. In an earlier analysis of roughly 500 of the donors, V segments were called functional above 56.7% productive rearrangements and were called segregating when the between-donor standard deviation exceeded 5%. A statistical classification framework was built for diagnosing cytomegalovirus status from the catalog of TCR beta chain sequences. A later analysis assigned V and J genes by comparing TCR nucleotide sequences with IMGT/GENE-DB human TR gene sequences. A later analysis assigned CDR3 sequences and most-parsimonious VDJ recombination scenarios with the TCRdist pipeline. In a later analysis, each TCR beta chain was defined by its CDR3 amino acid sequence together with its V-gene family, and reads without a unique V-gene family were excluded. As a way to deal with suspected cross-contamination and a sequencing artifact, a later analysis dropped roughly 620 nucleotide sequences that were highly shared and had low generation probability. For each public chain, a later analysis derived a clonal expansion index from normalized ranks of inferred template counts within each repertoire. In a later analysis, generation probabilities were computed with a VDJ recombination model fitted to out-of-frame rearrangements, and the resulting probabilities were checked against IGoR. Hypergeometric tests were used in a later analysis to score TCR-TCR, TCR-HLA and TCR-CMV co-occurrence, with a repertoire-size bias correction applied to the TCR pairs. A later analysis estimated false discovery rates by permuting HLA or CMV assignments 20 times. A later analysis grouped co-occurring TCRs with DBSCAN, adding TCRdist sequence similarity when clustering within HLA-allele-positive subsets. Repertoires with fewer than 30,000 or more than 120,000 public chains were left out of co-occurrence clustering, as were about five repertoires with anomalous nucleotide sharing. The source is immuneACCESS, and TCRdb retained only in-frame sequences with V and J called. Part of the clones is not carried over; for the studies checked, unresolved V genes explain less than half of this, and the remainder is unexplained. That table gives V, J and clone size, and the DNA gave D and trimming. The sample table records roughly 150,000 clones; 75% to 90% of these occur just once. Of the sample, approximately 2.1% is held by the ten largest clones.

The chain uses TRBV7-9 and TRBJ2-3, with 10 bases aligning to TRBD2. Sequences were obtained from PBMCs. The TCR was taken from a woman younger than 30 in good health and CMV-seronegative. The sequenced DNA: TGTGCCAGCAGCCCTCGTTTTTGGACTAGCGGTGAGACAACAGATACGCAGTATTTT. This sequence encodes CASSPRFWTSGETTDTQYF. The entire variable domain, with the stretches around the CDR3 drawn from the reference TRBV7-9 and TRBJ2-3 proteins, is DTGVSQNPRHKITKRGQNVTFRCDPISEHNRLYWYRQTLGQGPEFLTYFQNEAQLEKSRLLSDRFSAERPKGSFSTLEIQRTEQGDSAMYLCASSPRFWTSGETTDTQYFGPGTRLTVL.